Each of the 3 T cell receptor beta chains below was sequenced from the same sample in a study of control samples from healthy donors and cancer patients. The method was immunoSEQ multiplex PCR; TCRdb's version includes in-frame clones alone and lacks a portion of them. The sample contains about 130,000 clones, under 95% of which appear only once. The source material was blood. The receptors here all came from a man in his late teens or twenties in good health.

The V call is TRBV3-1 (or the pseudogene TRBV3-2), the J call TRBJ2-3; D remains unclear. In germline, CDR1 is LGHDT, CDR2 YNNKEL (reference sequence). Between the trimmed V and J ends, which lost 0 bases and 2 bases, there was a span of 9 bases. The CDR3 consists of 15 residues. DNA of the CDR3: TGTGCCAGCAGCCAAGATATTCTGGACACAGATACGCAGTATTTT. Translating it yields CASSQDILDTDTQYF.

The rearrangement links TRBV30 to TRBJ1-5, with D maybe TRBD1 (6 bases). CDR1 GTSNPN and CDR2 SVGIG come from the germline V gene (reference sequence). V was cut by 5 bases and J by 0 bases, with 14 bases left in between. The CDR3 contains 15 residues. The CDR3 DNA is TGTGCCTGGGGGCGGAGGGGGAATAGCAATCAGCCCCAGCATTTT. It encodes CAWGRRGNSNQPQHF.

This clone was recorded a few times. CDR3 bases: TGCGCCAGCAGTGCCGCGGAATCCCTCTACGAGCAGTACTTC. Translated: CASSAAESLYEQYF. The genes are TRBV10-1 and TRBJ2-7; D uncertain. There are 14 residues in the CDR3. In germline, CDR1 is WNHNN, CDR2 SYGVQD (reference sequence). V was clipped by 4 bases and J by 3 bases, with 13 bases between them.